A selection of T cell receptor beta chains follows, all from one sample in a study of blood T cell repertoires in COVID-19. Sequenced by immunoSEQ multiplex PCR; TCRdb stores in-frame clones only, minus some. This sample has some 200,000 clones, with about 95% found just once. Sequencing was done on a sample of peripheral blood. These receptors were collected from a man aged 30-40 years with COVID-19, enrolled during active disease. The conserved cysteine and the conserved F or W are not part of the CDR3 here.

cdr3_length: 15
v_call: TRBV4-2
cdr3_aa: ASSQDASAGLSYEQY

cdr3_length: 14
v_call: TRBV2
cdr3_aa: ASSAFSAGSNQPQH

cdr3_length: 13
v_call: TRBV2
cdr3_aa: GQQGGGQANTEAF

cdr3_length: 13
v_call: TRBV24-1
cdr3_aa: ATSDPGQSTDTQY

cdr3_length: 12
v_call: TRBV2
cdr3_aa: ASSEDRATGELF

cdr3_length: 13
v_call: TRBV5-1
cdr3_aa: ASSLVAGQRYEQY

cdr3_length: 11
v_call: TRBV6-6
cdr3_aa: ASSPRGGSPLH

cdr3_length: 11
v_call: TRBV5-1
cdr3_aa: ASSLGQGAGYT

cdr3_length: 13
v_call: TRBV3-1/TRBV3-2
cdr3_aa: ASSHQWGVNTEAF

cdr3_length: 16
v_call: TRBV7-2
cdr3_aa: ASSLDPPTSGSTGELF

cdr3_length: 13
v_call: TRBV3-1/TRBV3-2
cdr3_aa: ASSQGGQGALEQY

cdr3_length: 12
v_call: TRBV7-9
cdr3_aa: ASSYHGGDQPQH

cdr3_length: 13
v_call: TRBV9
cdr3_aa: ASNGAGTGFYEQY

cdr3_length: 11
v_call: TRBV10-3
cdr3_aa: AIREGGNQPQH

cdr3_length: 13
v_call: TRBV5-1
cdr3_aa: ASSLGGTSEETQY

cdr3_length: 13
v_call: TRBV30
cdr3_aa: AWSVEGGFNSPLH

cdr3_length: 15
v_call: TRBV4-1
cdr3_aa: ASSQDENGAGSYGYT

cdr3_length: 14
v_call: TRBV4-1
cdr3_aa: ASSQEEAGVRDTQY

cdr3_length: 11
v_call: TRBV30
cdr3_aa: AWTVDNGVEAF

cdr3_length: 11
v_call: TRBV10-1
cdr3_aa: ASSESQGAVAF

cdr3_length: 12
v_call: TRBV13
cdr3_aa: ASSLEGGSTEAF

cdr3_length: 12
v_call: TRBV7-3
cdr3_aa: ASSEPSSYNEQF

cdr3_length: 12
v_call: TRBV6-5
cdr3_aa: ASSPTATNEKLF

cdr3_length: 12
v_call: TRBV10-3
cdr3_aa: ATKAPGNTGELF

cdr3_length: 11
v_call: TRBV30
cdr3_aa: AGSSYSGNTIY

cdr3_length: 13
v_call: TRBV19
cdr3_aa: ASSVRRGVSYEQY

cdr3_length: 14
v_call: TRBV12-5
cdr3_aa: ASRTSGRLNEETQY

cdr3_length: 11
v_call: TRBV27
cdr3_aa: ASTTGMKTEAF

cdr3_length: 14
v_call: TRBV7-2
cdr3_aa: ASSLAGGAGYNEQF

cdr3_length: 11
v_call: TRBV25-1
cdr3_aa: ASIGGSGNTIY

cdr3_length: 13
v_call: TRBV18
cdr3_aa: ASSQPGLGQETQY

cdr3_length: 13
v_call: TRBV21-1
cdr3_aa: ASNSLGGMNNEQF

cdr3_length: 12
v_call: TRBV19
cdr3_aa: ASSVTGGQETQY

cdr3_length: 13
v_call: TRBV4-1
cdr3_aa: ASSQDRDNNQPQH

cdr3_length: 11
v_call: TRBV7-9
cdr3_aa: ASDRGSGYGYT

cdr3_length: 11
v_call: TRBV5-1
cdr3_aa: ASSPDRGTEAF

cdr3_length: 14
v_call: TRBV19
cdr3_aa: ASRQGEGSSNQPQH

cdr3_length: 11
v_call: TRBV11-1
cdr3_aa: ASSYGQGTEAF

cdr3_length: 13
v_call: TRBV10-3
cdr3_aa: AISGTSGSRETQY

cdr3_length: 14
v_call: TRBV2
cdr3_aa: ASTRDRRATNEKLF

cdr3_length: 15
v_call: TRBV7-9
cdr3_aa: ASSSNYGQGDADTQY

cdr3_length: 16
v_call: TRBV3-1/TRBV3-2
cdr3_aa: ASSQDKHRGVGANVLT

cdr3_length: 15
v_call: TRBV3-1/TRBV3-2
cdr3_aa: ASSVYERTSGPDTQY

cdr3_length: 11
v_call: TRBV6-5
cdr3_aa: ASSYGGGVGAF

cdr3_length: 11
v_call: TRBV9
cdr3_aa: ASSVVSDTEAF

cdr3_length: 17
v_call: TRBV4-2
cdr3_aa: ASSQGLTSGGRTYNEQF

cdr3_length: 11
v_call: TRBV6-5
cdr3_aa: ASSSSGANVLT

cdr3_length: 13
v_call: TRBV11-2
cdr3_aa: ASSYQSGGAVTQY

cdr3_length: 13
v_call: TRBV6-5
cdr3_aa: ASSYIDRGRTEAF

cdr3_length: 11
v_call: TRBV6-5
cdr3_aa: ASVGQSNYGYT

cdr3_length: 13
v_call: TRBV28
cdr3_aa: ASSLGASAISPLH

cdr3_length: 13
v_call: TRBV18
cdr3_aa: ASSPASGVADTQY

cdr3_length: 12
v_call: TRBV6-5
cdr3_aa: ASSWGPNTGELF

cdr3_length: 13
v_call: TRBV25-1
cdr3_aa: ASSEEGGLVDTQY

cdr3_length: 14
v_call: TRBV4-1
cdr3_aa: ASSQGSGGAQETQY